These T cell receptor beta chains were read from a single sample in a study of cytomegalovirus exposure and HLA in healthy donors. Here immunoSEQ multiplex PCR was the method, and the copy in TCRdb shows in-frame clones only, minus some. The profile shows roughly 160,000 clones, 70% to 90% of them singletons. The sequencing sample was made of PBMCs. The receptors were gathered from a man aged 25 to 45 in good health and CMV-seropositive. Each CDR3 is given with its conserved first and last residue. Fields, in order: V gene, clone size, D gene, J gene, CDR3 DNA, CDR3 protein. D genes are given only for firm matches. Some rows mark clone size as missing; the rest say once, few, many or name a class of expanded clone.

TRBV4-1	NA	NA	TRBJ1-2	TGCGCCAGCAGCCAAGTAGGGGGAAGCTATGGCTACACCTTC	CASSQVGGSYGYTF
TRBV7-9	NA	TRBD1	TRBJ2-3	TGTGCCAGCTCAGAGGGCAGGGGGATCGCAGATACGCAGTATTTT	CASSEGRGIADTQYF
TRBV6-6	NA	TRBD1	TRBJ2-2	TGTGCCAGCAGAGCACAGGGGGCCACCGGGGAGCTGTTTTTT	CASRAQGATGELFF
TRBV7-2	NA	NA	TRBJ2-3	TGTGCCAGCAGCTTAAATGGACAGCACACAGATACGCAGTATTTT	CASSLNGQHTDTQYF
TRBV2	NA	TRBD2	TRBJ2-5	TGTGCCACCCGGGACTATAACGCCGATCGGCAAGAGACCCAGTACTTC	CATRDYNADRQETQYF
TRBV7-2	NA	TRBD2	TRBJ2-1	TGTGCCAGCAGCTCCGCGGGGGGCTCCTACAATGAGCAGTTCTTC	CASSSAGGSYNEQFF
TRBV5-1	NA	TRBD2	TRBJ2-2	TGCGCCAGCAGCTTGGCCCAGGGGAGCGGGAGGGCCGCCGGGGAGCTGTTTTTT	CASSLAQGSGRAAGELFF
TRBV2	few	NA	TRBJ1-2	TGTGCCAGCAGTCAAGACAGAGAATCCTATGGCTACACCTTC	CASSQDRESYGYTF
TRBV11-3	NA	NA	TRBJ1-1	TGTGCCAGCAGGGAGAAGGTGAACACTGAAGCTTTCTTT	CASREKVNTEAFF
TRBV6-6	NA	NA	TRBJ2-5	TGTGCCAGCAGCCCGGGGGAGACCCAGTACTTC	CASSPGETQYF
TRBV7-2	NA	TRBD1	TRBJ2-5	TGTGCCAGCAGCTTGGACAGGGGATGGGAGACCCAGTACTTC	CASSLDRGWETQYF
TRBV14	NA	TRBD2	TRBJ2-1	TGTGCCAGCAGCCCTACCCTTTCTAGCGGGGGCGAGCAGTTCTTC	CASSPTLSSGGEQFF
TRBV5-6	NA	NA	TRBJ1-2	TGTGCCAGCAGCTTCGGTAGGGAAGGGGAATATGGCTACACCTTC	CASSFGREGEYGYTF
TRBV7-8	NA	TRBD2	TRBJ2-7	TGTGCCAGCAGCCTGCTCACTAGCGCGTTATCCTACGAGCAGTACTTC	CASSLLTSALSYEQYF
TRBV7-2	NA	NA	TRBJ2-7	TGTGCCAGCAGCTCCTCGGTGCCCCCCTACGAGCAGTACTTC	CASSSSVPPYEQYF
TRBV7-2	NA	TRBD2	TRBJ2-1	TGTGCCAGCAGCCTCTACGGACTAGCGGAGCAGTTCTTC	CASSLYGLAEQFF
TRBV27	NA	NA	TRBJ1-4	TGTGCCAGCAGTTTATCGGGGCAGGGTCGACATGAAAAACTGTTTTTT	CASSLSGQGRHEKLFF
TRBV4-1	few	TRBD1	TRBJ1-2	TGCGCCAGCAGCCAAGATCGGCAGGGGGCGCAAGGCTACACCTTC	CASSQDRQGAQGYTF
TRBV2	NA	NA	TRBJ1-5	TGTGCCAGCAGTGACCGGACAGATTATCAGCCCCAGCATTTT	CASSDRTDYQPQHF
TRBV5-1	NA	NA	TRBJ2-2	TGCGCCAGCAGCAACCAACCGGGAGATGTTGGCGGGGAGCTGTTTTTT	CASSNQPGDVGGELFF
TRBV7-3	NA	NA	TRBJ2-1	TGTGCCAGCAGCCTCGGACTTAGCAATGAGCAGTTCTTC	CASSLGLSNEQFF
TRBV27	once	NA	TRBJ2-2	TGTGCCAGCAGTTTAAAGGCAGGGCTGGCCGGGGAGCTGTTTTTT	CASSLKAGLAGELFF
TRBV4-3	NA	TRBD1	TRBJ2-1	TGCGCCAGCAGCCAAGATTCAGGGGGCGCCCGGAATGAGCAGTTCTTC	CASSQDSGGARNEQFF
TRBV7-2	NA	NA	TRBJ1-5	TGTGCCAGCAGCCCGTCGACGGGGGACAATCAGCCCCAGCATTTT	CASSPSTGDNQPQHF
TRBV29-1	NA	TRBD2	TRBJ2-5	TGCAGCGTCCCTAGGGAGGGGGAGACCCAGTACTTC	CSVPREGETQYF
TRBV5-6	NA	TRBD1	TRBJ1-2	TGTGCCAGCAGCTATGGAAGGCAGGGGGCGCGTGGCTACACCTTT	CASSYGRQGARGYTF
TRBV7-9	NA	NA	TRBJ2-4	TGTGCCAGCAGCTTCACTAGTTTGGGCATTCAGTACTTC	CASSFTSLGIQYF
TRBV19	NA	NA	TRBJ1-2	TGTGCCAGTAGTATTGGGTCACCAGGCTATGGCTACACCTTC	CASSIGSPGYGYTF
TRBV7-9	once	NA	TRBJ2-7	TGTGCCAGCAGCTTGACGGTCGGGTACGAGCAGTACTTC	CASSLTVGYEQYF
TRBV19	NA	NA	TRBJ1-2	TGTGCCAGTAGTATAGGAGGTAACTATGGCTACACCTTC	CASSIGGNYGYTF
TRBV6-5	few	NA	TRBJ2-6	TGTGCCAGCAGTTTCGGGGTGGGAGGGGCCAACGTCCTGACTTTC	CASSFGVGGANVLTF
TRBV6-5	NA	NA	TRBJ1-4	TGTGCCAGCAGGGGGGGGTTTAATGAAAAACTGTTTTTT	CASRGGFNEKLFF
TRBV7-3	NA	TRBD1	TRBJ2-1	TGTGCCAGCAGCCCAGGACAGGGCCAGTACAATGAGCAGTTCTTC	CASSPGQGQYNEQFF
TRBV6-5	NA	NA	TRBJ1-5	TGTGCCAGCAGTTATATGGGGGAGGGACAGCCCCAGCATTTT	CASSYMGEGQPQHF
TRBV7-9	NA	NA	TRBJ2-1	TGTGCCAGCAGCCCAAGGGGACACTCCGTATTATACAATGAGCAGTTCTTC	CASSPRGHSVLYNEQFF
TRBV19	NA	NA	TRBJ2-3	TGTGCCAGTAGTAGGGGGGACACAGATACGCAGTATTTT	CASSRGDTDTQYF
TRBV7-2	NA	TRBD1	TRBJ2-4	TGTGCCAGCAGCCAACTTGGACAGGGGAAAAACATTCAGTACTTC	CASSQLGQGKNIQYF
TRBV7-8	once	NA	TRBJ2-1	TGTGCCAGCAGCCCCGGGGATTTATTTTACAATGAGCAGTTCTTC	CASSPGDLFYNEQFF
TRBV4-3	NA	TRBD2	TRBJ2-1	TGCGCCAGCAGCCAAACACTAGCGGGAGGCTACAATGAGCAGTTCTTC	CASSQTLAGGYNEQFF
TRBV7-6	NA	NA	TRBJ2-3	TGTGCCAGCAGCCCCGCGAGCAGCACAGATACGCAGTATTTT	CASSPASSTDTQYF
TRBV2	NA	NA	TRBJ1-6	TGTGCCAGCAGGACAGATAATTCACCCCTCCACTTT	CASRTDNSPLHF
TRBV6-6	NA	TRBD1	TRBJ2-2	TGTGCCAGCAGTTACGGGACAGGGCGTACCGGGGAGCTGTTTTTT	CASSYGTGRTGELFF
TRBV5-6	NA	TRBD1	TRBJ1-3	TGTGCCAGCAGCTCCCTACAGGGGCTCGGCTCTGGAAACACCATATATTTT	CASSSLQGLGSGNTIYF
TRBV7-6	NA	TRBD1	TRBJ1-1	TGTGCCAGCAGCCCCGGGACAGGGGCTGAAGCTTTCTTT	CASSPGTGAEAFF
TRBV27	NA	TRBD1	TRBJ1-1	TGTGCCAGCAGGGTCAACAGGGGGAGTACTGAAGCTTTCTTT	CASRVNRGSTEAFF
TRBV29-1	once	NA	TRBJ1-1	TGCAGCGCACTGTACGGCACTGAAGCTTTCTTT	CSALYGTEAFF
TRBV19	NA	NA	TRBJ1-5	TGTGCCAGTAGGGGCCTGAGCAATCAGCCCCAGCATTTT	CASRGLSNQPQHF
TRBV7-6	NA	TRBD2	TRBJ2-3	TGTGCCAGCAGCTTCTCAGCGGGATTCGGCACAGATACGCAGTATTTT	CASSFSAGFGTDTQYF
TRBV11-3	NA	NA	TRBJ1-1	TGTGCCAGCAGCTTGGGGGGAAACACTGAAGCTTTCTTT	CASSLGGNTEAFF
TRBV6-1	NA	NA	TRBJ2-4	TGTGCCAGCACTTGGACTCGGGAGTCCAAAAACATTCAGTACTTC	CASTWTRESKNIQYF
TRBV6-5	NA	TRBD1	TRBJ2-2	TGTGCCAGCAGTTACGGGACAGGGACATACACCGGGGAGCTGTTTTTT	CASSYGTGTYTGELFF
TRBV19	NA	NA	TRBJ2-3	TGTGCCAGTAGTATAGCCTCAGATACGCAGTATTTT	CASSIASDTQYF
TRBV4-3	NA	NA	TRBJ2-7	TGCGCCAGCAGCCAAGAGATCGGAGGCCGCGATGGGGGGTACTACGAGCAGTACTTC	CASSQEIGGRDGGYYEQYF
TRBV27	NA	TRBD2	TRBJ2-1	TGTGCCAGCAGTTCCCGGACTAGCGGGAGGACCTACAATGAGCAGTTCTTC	CASSSRTSGRTYNEQFF